The 23 T cell receptor beta chains below all came from one sample that was sequenced in a study of blood T cell repertoires in COVID-19. Produced via immunoSEQ multiplex PCR; TCRdb's table is partial and in-frame only. The sample contains 85,000 to 100,000 clones, about nine tenths of which appear only once. Sequencing input: peripheral blood. The receptors stem from a man over 45 with active or convalescent COVID-19.

This clone was recorded only once. The chain recombines TRBV5-1 with TRBJ2-2; D remains unclear. CDR1 and CDR2 from the germline V gene are SGHRS and YFSETQ. The CDR3 sequence is 15 residues long. V lost 0 bases to trimming and J lost 4 bases, with 10 bases between them. DNA of the CDR3: TGCGCCAGCAGCTTGGACAGTCCCAGCACCGGGGAGCTGTTTTTT. It is translated as CASSLDSPSTGELFF.

This clone was seen only a few times. The chain combines TRBV4-2 with TRBJ1-3; no clear D gene. The V gene lost 0 bases and the J gene lost 4 bases, with 13 bases spanning the gap. CDR3 size: 16 residues. The V gene's germline CDR1 is LGHNA and CDR2 YNFKEQ. The CDR3 nucleotides read TGTGCCAGCAGCCAAGATTTGCAAGGGAGCGGAAACACCATATATTTT. Protein product: CASSQDLQGSGNTIYF.

The rearrangement links TRBV19 to TRBJ2-5, with a weak D call TRBD1 (6 bases). From germline, CDR1 is LNHDA and CDR2 SQIVND (reference sequence). The CDR3 contains 14 residues. Trimming took 6 bases from V and 2 from J, leaving 13 bases between them. The CDR3 DNA reads TGTGCCAGTAGCGTTCGGACAGATCAAGAGACCCAGTACTTC. This sequence encodes CASSVRTDQETQYF.

CDR3 in DNA: TGTGCCAGCAGGCCGGGGAGCGGGAGGCGTGAGCAGTTCTTC. It encodes CASRPGSGRREQFF. This chain links TRBV6-6 with TRBJ2-1; 9 nucleotides match TRBD2. The CDR3 is 14 residues long. V lost 6 bases and J lost 9; bases outside the gene matches: 9. Germline V gives CDR1 MNHNY, CDR2 SVGAGI (reference sequence).

This chain joins TRBV5-1 and TRBJ2-5; TRBD1 matches 9 bases. CDR1 SGHRS and CDR2 YFSETQ come from the germline V gene. Trimming at V came to 4 bases and at J to 2 bases, leaving 3 bases not matched to a gene. This CDR3 region has 14 residues. CDR3 nucleotides: TGCGCCAGCAGCGGACAGGGGCAACAAGAGACCCAGTACTTC. This gives the protein CASSGQGQQETQYF.

CDR3 protein: CASSFTQSYDEQFF. Written as DNA, the CDR3 is TGTGCCAGCAGCTTTACCCAGTCTTATGATGAGCAGTTCTTC. The chain links TRBV7-9 to TRBJ2-1, with D hard to call. Germline V gene sequence: CDR1 SEHNR, CDR2 FQNEAQ (reference sequence). The CDR3 is 14 amino acids. V was trimmed by 3 bases and J by 8 bases, leaving 14 bases between them.

The genes are TRBV3-1 (or the pseudogene TRBV3-2) and TRBJ2-1; 7 bases align to TRBD1. Germline V lookup: CDR1 LGHDT, CDR2 YNNKEL (reference sequence). The ends lost 4 bases at V and 5 bases at J; junction bases unmatched: 8. The CDR3 runs to 15 residues. CDR3 amino acids: CASSLRQGSNNEQFF. CDR3 sequence (DNA): TGTGCCAGCAGCCTTAGACAGGGAAGCAACAATGAGCAGTTCTTC.

The chain is built from TRBV4-1 and TRBJ2-7, with TRBD2 matching over 9 bases. Germline V lookup: CDR1 MGHRA, CDR2 YSYEKL. V lost 1 base, J lost 0 bases, and 16 bases stayed unmatched. The CDR3 consists of 20 residues. The CDR3 protein is CASSQARRGSGGQSSYEQYF. DNA for the CDR3: TGCGCCAGCAGCCAAGCCAGGAGGGGTAGCGGGGGCCAAAGCTCCTACGAGCAGTACTTC.

This clone has just a few counts. The chain is built from TRBV6-2 or TRBV6-3 and TRBJ1-2; 7 positions match TRBD1. V trimming: 6 bases; J trimming: 4 bases; junction bases outside the gene matches: 11. The CDR3 covers 15 residues. Per the germline V gene, CDR1 is MNHEY and CDR2 is SVGEGT. CDR3 coding DNA: TGTGCCAGCAGCCCGACGGCGCCAGGGGGCTATGGCTACACCTTC. Protein sequence: CASSPTAPGGYGYTF.

This chain uses TRBV5-1 with TRBJ2-5, with D uncertain. The CDR3 has 14 amino acids. The V end lost 6 bases, the J end lost 4 bases, and 16 bases lay between the germline ends. The germline CDR1 and CDR2 sequences are SGHRS and YFSETQ. CDR3 nucleotides: TGCGCCAGCACCCGGTCGCAGGTCAGAGAGACCCAGTACTTC. Translation: CASTRSQVRETQYF.

The chain's CDR3 is CASSLRSGMNTGELFF. In nucleotides, the CDR3 is TGTGCCAGCAGCTTACGGAGCGGGATGAACACCGGGGAGCTGTTTTTT. The chain combines TRBV11-2 with TRBJ2-2, with 7 bases identical to TRBD2. The CDR3 spans 16 residues. Trimming at V came to 2 bases and at J to 1 base, leaving 4 bases not matched to a gene. The germline CDR1 and CDR2 sequences are SGHAT and FQNNGV.

This clone has just a few counts. The gene calls are TRBV30 and TRBJ2-7, with 9 nucleotides matching TRBD2. The J segment lost 2 bases and the V segment lost 3 bases, leaving 8 bases of the junction unmatched. The CDR3 has 15 amino acids. CDR1 is GTSNPN, CDR2 SVGIG, per germline (reference sequence). CDR3 protein: CAWSPLSGGPYEQYF. The CDR3 DNA reads as TGTGCCTGGAGCCCCCTCAGCGGGGGGCCCTACGAGCAGTACTTC.

This chain uses TRBV5-4 with TRBJ1-1, with D perhaps matching TRBD1 (6 bases). This CDR3 contains 16 residues. Trimming cost V 4 bases and J 0 bases, with 16 bases left between them. Germline CDR1 reads SGHNT; CDR2 reads YYREEE (reference sequence). Here the CDR3 reads CASSRGQRDLNTEAFF. The CDR3 bases are TGTGCCAGCAGCCGAGGACAGAGGGATTTGAACACTGAAGCTTTCTTT.

The chain joins TRBV5-1 to TRBJ2-1, with a weak D call TRBD1 (5 bases). The CDR3 extends over 14 amino acids. CDR1 is SGHRS, CDR2 YFSETQ, per germline. The V end lost 0 bases, the J end lost 5 bases, and 9 bases lay between the germline ends. CDR3 in amino acids: CASSLGGVDNEQFF. The CDR3 DNA reads as TGCGCCAGCAGCTTGGGGGGCGTGGACAATGAGCAGTTCTTC. The entire variable domain, with the rest obtained from reference TRBV5-1 and TRBJ2-1, is as follows: KAGVTQTPRYLIKTRGQQVTLSCSPISGHRSVSWYQQTPGQGLQFLFEYFSETQRNKGNFPGRFSGRQFSNSRSEMNVSTLELGDSALYLCASSLGGVDNEQFFGPGTRLTVL.

The chain is built from TRBV18 and TRBJ1-5, with D possibly TRBD1 on 5 matching bases. The CDR3 length is 14 residues. The V and J ends lost 4 bases and 5 bases respectively, with 12 bases between them. Germline-derived CDR1 and CDR2 are KGHSH and LQKENI. The CDR3 nucleotides read TGTGCCAGCTCACGCGGGGACGGGGATCAGCCCCAGCATTTT. Protein: CASSRGDGDQPQHF.

This sequence joins TRBV19 and TRBJ1-6; a possible D gene is TRBD1 (5 bases). The CDR3 has 16 amino acids. CDR1 LNHDA and CDR2 SQIVND come from the germline V gene (reference sequence). V lost 0 bases, J lost 6 bases, and 12 bases lay in between. The CDR3 sequence is CASSIEQGWSNSPLHF. CDR3 nucleotides: TGTGCCAGTAGTATAGAGCAGGGCTGGAGTAATTCACCCCTCCACTTT. Supplemented by reference TRBV19 and TRBJ1-6, the full variable domain reads DGGITQSPKYLFRKEGQNVTLSCEQNLNHDAMYWYRQDPGQGLRLIYYSQIVNDFQKGDIAEGYSVSREKKESFPLTVTSAQKNPTAFYLCASSIEQGWSNSPLHFGNGTRLTVT.

The chain couples TRBV19 to TRBJ1-1; no reliable D call. Germline CDR1 LNHDA, CDR2 SQIVND (reference sequence). The CDR3 sequence is 16 residues long. V dropped 4 bases and J dropped 6 bases, with 21 bases sitting between them. The DNA for the CDR3 is TGTGCCAGTAGTAAAACCGGGAGTCGGCCCCCCCCTGAAGCTTTCTTT. Amino acid sequence: CASSKTGSRPPPEAFF. The full variable domain, with the rest looked up from reference TRBV19 and TRBJ1-1, is DGGITQSPKYLFRKEGQNVTLSCEQNLNHDAMYWYRQDPGQGLRLIYYSQIVNDFQKGDIAEGYSVSREKKESFPLTVTSAQKNPTAFYLCASSKTGSRPPPEAFFGQGTRLTVV.

This clone was detected once. As DNA, the CDR3 is TGTGCCAGCAGTCCCGGGGCGGGAGGTCCCAATACGCAGTATTTT. Translated: CASSPGAGGPNTQYF. The V gene is TRBV6-6, the J gene TRBJ2-3, with 8 nucleotides matching TRBD2. Germline lookup yields CDR1 MNHNY and CDR2 SVGAGI (reference sequence). The J segment lost 7 bases and the V segment lost 5 bases, leaving 11 bases of the junction unmatched. This CDR3 region has 15 residues.

The chain joins TRBV12-3 or TRBV12-4 to TRBJ1-1, with unresolved D. With 6 bases removed from V and 6 bases from J, the gap between germline ends came to 11 bases. This CDR3 region has 12 residues. In DNA form, the CDR3 reads TGTGCCAGCAGCGCGCCGCCCCCTGAAGCTTTCTTT. Translation: CASSAPPPEAFF.

The chain couples TRBV20-1 to TRBJ1-6, with a possible D match to TRBD1 (5 bases). This CDR3 is 14 amino acids long. V shed 4 bases and J shed 5 bases, with 12 bases lying between them. Germline CDR1 and CDR2: DFQATT and SNEGSKA (reference sequence). This CDR3 reads CSAIDSVNNSPLHF. As DNA, the CDR3 is TGCAGTGCTATTGACAGCGTTAATAATTCACCCCTCCACTTT.

The chain couples TRBV10-3 to TRBJ2-3, with 9 bases lining up with TRBD1. Per germline, CDR1 ENHRY and CDR2 SYGVKD. The CDR3 loop spans 15 amino acids. Trimming at V came to 0 bases and at J to 5 bases, leaving 3 bases not matched to a gene. CDR3 residues: CAISESGQGKDTQYF. The CDR3 DNA follows: TGTGCCATCAGTGAGTCGGGACAGGGCAAAGATACGCAGTATTTT.

This chain connects TRBV5-6 to TRBJ1-6, with D possibly being TRBD1 (5 bases). Germline CDR1 reads SGHDT; CDR2 reads YYEEEE. The CDR3 length is 15 residues. The V gene lost 0 bases and the J gene lost 4 bases, with 8 bases spanning the gap. In DNA, the CDR3 is TGTGCCAGCAGCTTGGTGACAGAATATAATTCACCCCTCCACTTT. Amino acid sequence: CASSLVTEYNSPLHF.

The chain employs TRBV19 and TRBJ1-1; TRBD1 matches at 9 bases. This CDR3 has 14 residues. The germline V gene encodes CDR1 LNHDA and CDR2 SQIVND (reference sequence). The V gene end was trimmed by 5 bases and the J gene end by 6 bases; junction bases not matched to a gene: 7. CDR3 nucleotides: TGTGCCAGTAGTTTCCGGGACAGGGTGCCTGAAGCTTTCTTT. Residues: CASSFRDRVPEAFF. The full variable domain, rest sourced from reference TRBV19 and TRBJ1-1, is DGGITQSPKYLFRKEGQNVTLSCEQNLNHDAMYWYRQDPGQGLRLIYYSQIVNDFQKGDIAEGYSVSREKKESFPLTVTSAQKNPTAFYLCASSFRDRVPEAFFGQGTRLTVV.